Listed below are T cell receptor beta chains from one sample, sequenced in a study of blood T cell repertoires in COVID-19. TCRdb's table, derived via immunoSEQ multiplex PCR, lists solely in-frame clones and lacks some. The sample contains about 200,000 clones, about nine tenths of which appear only once. Source material: peripheral blood. These receptors originate from a man between 60 and 70 years old who had recovered from COVID-19. Each CDR3 is given with its conserved first and last residue. The D gene is left open where the match is weak. A clone size is listed for some rows: how often the clone was seen (once, few, many), or a class if it is expanded.

>TRBV27|few|TRBJ2-1|NA
CASKRAGNEQFF
TGTGCCAGCAAGCGCGCGGGCAATGAGCAGTTCTTC
>TRBV18|NA|TRBJ1-5|TRBD1
CASSLLDRVGQPQHF
TGTGCCAGCTCGCTGTTAGACAGGGTCGGTCAGCCCCAGCATTTT
>TRBV18|NA|TRBJ2-5|TRBD2
CASSRASGQETQYF
TGTGCCAGCTCACGGGCTAGCGGACAAGAGACCCAGTACTTC
>TRBV7-9|few|TRBJ1-1|NA
CASSLSWGGETEAFF
TGTGCCAGCAGCCTCTCGTGGGGCGGTGAAACTGAAGCTTTCTTT
>TRBV9|NA|TRBJ2-3|TRBD2
CASSLEGTSGVVRTQYF
TGTGCCAGCAGCTTAGAGGGGACTAGCGGTGTGGTGAGGACGCAGTATTTT
>TRBV7-2|NA|TRBJ2-1|TRBD2
CASSMGLAGYNEQFF
TGTGCCAGCTCAATGGGACTAGCGGGTTACAATGAGCAGTTCTTC
>TRBV5-6|NA|TRBJ2-3|TRBD1
CASSLRTGVTDTQYF
TGTGCCAGCAGCTTGAGGACAGGGGTCACAGATACGCAGTATTTT
>TRBV5-4|NA|TRBJ2-5|NA
CASSPARQQGGETQYF
TGTGCCAGCAGCCCCGCTCGCCAACAGGGGGGGGAGACCCAGTACTTC
>TRBV7-8|NA|TRBJ1-5|NA
CASSLSRGQPQHF
TGTGCCAGCAGCTTATCACGGGGGCAGCCCCAGCATTTT
>TRBV5-6|NA|TRBJ2-2|TRBD1
CASSFGTGGSGELFF
TGTGCCAGCAGCTTCGGGACAGGGGGCTCCGGGGAGCTGTTTTTT
>TRBV18|NA|TRBJ2-1|NA
CASSPGRSESYNEQFF
TGTGCCAGCTCACCAGGCCGTAGCGAGTCCTACAATGAGCAGTTCTTC
>TRBV29-1|NA|TRBJ1-5|NA
CSVVLPGQNQPQHF
TGCAGCGTTGTGCTTCCGGGACAAAATCAGCCCCAGCATTTT
>TRBV9|NA|TRBJ2-3|TRBD2
CASGRARGDTQYF
TGTGCCAGCGGGAGGGCCCGTGGAGATACGCAGTATTTT
>TRBV20-1|NA|TRBJ2-1|TRBD2
CSASASSGSSPHNEQFF
TGCAGTGCTAGTGCGTCTAGCGGGAGTTCCCCCCACAATGAGCAGTTCTTC
>TRBV27|NA|TRBJ1-4|NA
CASSPTDLNEKLFF
TGTGCCAGCAGTCCGACAGACCTGAATGAAAAACTGTTTTTT
>TRBV19|NA|TRBJ1-5|TRBD1
CASSGTGGFNQPQHF
TGTGCCAGTAGTGGGACAGGGGGCTTCAATCAGCCCCAGCATTTT
>TRBV4-2|NA|TRBJ1-4|TRBD1
CASSLGTGGEKLFF
TGTGCCAGCAGCCTAGGGACAGGCGGTGAAAAACTGTTTTTT